These T cell receptor beta chains were read from a single sample in a study of blood T cell repertoires in COVID-19. Measured with immunoSEQ multiplex PCR; TCRdb has only the in-frame clones, and not every one. The sample shows 250,000 to 300,000 clones, more than 75% of them seen only once. Material for sequencing was PBMCs or T cells enriched from blood (not recorded which). The receptors shown here come from a woman aged 45-65 years who had been exposed to COVID-19. The CDR3 runs from the conserved cysteine through the conserved F or W. Clone size is stated in some rows and not others, as once, few, many or a class when expanded.

size	V	J	CDR3
NA	TRBV10-1	TRBJ2-2	CATSGTLNTGELFF
NA	TRBV7-9	TRBJ2-3	CASSSPGPSTDTQYF
NA	TRBV27	TRBJ1-2	CASSLQGNYGYTF
NA	TRBV19	TRBJ2-6	CASSMRTGEPGANVLTF
NA	TRBV18	TRBJ2-7	CASSPSRIGEQYF
NA	TRBV5-1	TRBJ2-7	CASSLGVATYEQYF
NA	TRBV28	TRBJ1-1	CASSPRTDKTEAFF
NA	TRBV6-5	TRBJ2-1	CASSPLLLSPEQFF
NA	TRBV2	TRBJ2-7	CASSVGRTYF
NA	TRBV19	TRBJ1-6	CASTQQDNSPLHF
once	TRBV16	TRBJ1-1	CASSPRDRASPLMNTEAFF
NA	TRBV5-1	TRBJ1-1	CASSFEGDTEAFF
NA	TRBV5-1	TRBJ1-2	CASTPGGGLPYGYTF
NA	TRBV9	TRBJ1-1	CASSGGSGRMSAFF
NA	TRBV18	TRBJ1-1	CASSPPVGQGRNTEAFF
NA	TRBV24-1	TRBJ2-5	CATSDSGTVKETQYF
NA	TRBV4-3	TRBJ1-4	CASSRTGPTNEKLFF
NA	TRBV6-5	TRBJ1-3	CASGNTGGRNTIYF
NA	TRBV4-2	TRBJ2-3	CASSQDMSGGADTQYF
NA	TRBV28	TRBJ1-1	CASSRTSWTGGARDTEAFF
NA	TRBV7-9	TRBJ1-3	CASSDVVRAGGNTIYF
once	TRBV6-5	TRBJ1-1	CASRTTANTEAFF
NA	TRBV5-1	TRBJ1-6	CASSLDGNSPLHF
NA	TRBV5-6	TRBJ2-5	CASSFWEQETQYF